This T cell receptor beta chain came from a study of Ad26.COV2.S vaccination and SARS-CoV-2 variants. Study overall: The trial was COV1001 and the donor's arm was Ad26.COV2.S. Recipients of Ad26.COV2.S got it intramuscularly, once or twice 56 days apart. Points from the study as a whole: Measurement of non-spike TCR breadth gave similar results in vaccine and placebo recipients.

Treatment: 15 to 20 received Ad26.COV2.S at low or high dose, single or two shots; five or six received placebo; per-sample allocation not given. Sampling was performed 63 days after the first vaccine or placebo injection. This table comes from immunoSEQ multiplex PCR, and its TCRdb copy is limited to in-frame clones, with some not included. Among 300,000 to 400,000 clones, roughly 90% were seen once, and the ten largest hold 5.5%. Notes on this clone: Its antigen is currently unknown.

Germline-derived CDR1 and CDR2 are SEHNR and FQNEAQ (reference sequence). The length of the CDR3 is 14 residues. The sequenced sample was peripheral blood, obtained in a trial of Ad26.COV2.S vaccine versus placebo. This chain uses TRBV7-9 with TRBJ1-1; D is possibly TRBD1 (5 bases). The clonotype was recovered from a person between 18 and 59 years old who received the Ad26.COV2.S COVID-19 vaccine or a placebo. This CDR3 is CAGGMDGRGTEAFF. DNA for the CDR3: TGTGCTGGGGGAATGGACGGCCGGGGCACTGAAGCTTTCTTT.